Below, one TCR beta chain is given with its context. This clonotype is medium-sized (0.01 to 0.1%) in its sample. It lacks a known antigen. One base away there is no much larger clone; base qualities are not given. The instrument given in TCRdb is Illumina MiSeq. TCRdb ran its own pipeline on the public reads, namely fastp trimming at Q25 and MiXCR clone calling, and kept in-frame beta chains. Entries that share a CDR3 protein sequence are merged under the most common genes and DNA. This sample holds about 14,000 distinct CDR3 sequences; around a sixth were observed only once. Approximately 2% of the sample comes from the top ten. The record originates from a study of liver allograft versus peripheral blood T cells (TCRdb year 2020). Regarding the study in general: The study compared the T cell receptor repertoires present in transplanted livers with the repertoires present in the peripheral blood of liver transplant recipients. Findings and caveats that apply to the study as a whole: T cell receptor repertoires inside liver allografts were reported to differ from those detected in peripheral blood.

V gives up 5 bases and J gives up 4 bases, and the segment between their germline ends measures 8 bases. Sequences MNHEY (CDR1) and SMNVEV (CDR2) are obtained from the germline V gene (reference sequence). Including cysteine and phenylalanine, the CDR3 has 12 amino acids. Only CDR3 DNA is held: 36 bases, read in frame from base 1. The sequence came from a human patient who had a liver transplant. Following a transplant, some T lymphocytes may have been derived from the graft donor. The rearrangement joined TRBV27 to TRBJ1-2, with the D gene uncertain. CDR3 reads: CASSNFPYGYTF. The nucleotides read TGTGCCAGCAGTAACTTCCCCTATGGCTACACCTTC.